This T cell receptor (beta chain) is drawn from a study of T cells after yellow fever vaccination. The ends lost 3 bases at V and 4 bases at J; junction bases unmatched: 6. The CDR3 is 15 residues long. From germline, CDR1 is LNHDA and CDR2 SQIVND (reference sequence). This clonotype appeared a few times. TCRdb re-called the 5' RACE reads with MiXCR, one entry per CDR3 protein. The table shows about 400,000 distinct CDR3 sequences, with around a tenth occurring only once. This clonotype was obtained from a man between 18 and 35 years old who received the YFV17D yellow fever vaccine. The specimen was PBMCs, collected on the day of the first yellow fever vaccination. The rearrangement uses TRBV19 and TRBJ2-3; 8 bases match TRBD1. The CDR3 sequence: CASSIRTGLPDTQYF. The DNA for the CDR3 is TGTGCCAGTAGTATCCGGACAGGGTTGCCAGATACGCAGTATTTT.